One and the same sample provided the 28 T cell receptor beta chains below, sequenced in a study of CD8+CD57+ T cells in acquired aplastic anemia. The TCR beta profiling, which covered VDJ combination and CDR3 sequence, was carried out using genomic DNA as the template. MiXCR was run by TCRdb on the reads, yielding one entry per CDR3 protein. The sample has roughly 180,000 distinct CDR3 sequences, less than 55% seen once. The sample was sorted CD4+, CD8+, or CD8+CD57+ T cells (not recorded which) from PBMCs. The receptors stem from a human donor in good health.

This clonotype has at least ten counts. The chain has TRBV11-2 and TRBJ2-1, with 10 positions matching TRBD2. The CDR3 covers 16 residues. In germline, CDR1 is SGHAT, CDR2 FQNNGV. Unmatched junction bases numbered 8, after V lost 5 bases and J lost 4 bases. As DNA, the CDR3 is TGTGCCAGCAGCACACGTAGCGGGAGGCCGTACAATGAGCAGTTCTTC. This codes for CASSTRSGRPYNEQFF.

This clonotype was seen many times. The chain carries TRBV7-3 and TRBJ2-2; D not certain. The CDR3 is made up of 13 amino acids. Trimming pared 5 bases from V and 3 bases from J, leaving 7 bases between. CDR1 and CDR2 (germline): SGHTA, FQGTGA. DNA of the CDR3: TGTGCCAGCAGCGTCCGAGACACCGGGGAGCTGTTTTTT. Translated: CASSVRDTGELFF.

This clonotype came up a few times. The J gene is TRBJ1-6, the V gene TRBV2, with a weak D call TRBD1 (6 bases). Deletions cut 5 bases from V and 6 bases from J, with 11 bases between. Germline V gives CDR1 SNHLY, CDR2 FYNNEI. CDR3 size: 14 residues. Written as DNA, the CDR3 is TGTGCCAGCAGTCCTAGACAGGCTAATTCACCCCTCCACTTT. Residues: CASSPRQANSPLHF.

This clonotype was observed many times. J is TRBJ2-5 and V is TRBV12-3 or TRBV12-4; the D is unclear. This CDR3 comprises 12 residues. V shed 6 bases and J shed 4 bases, with 9 bases lying between them. The CDR3 nucleotides read TGTGCCAGCAGCCAGCAGAGAGAGACCCAGTACTTC. It specifies CASSQQRETQYF.

This clonotype was seen a few times. The V gene is TRBV7-9, the J gene TRBJ2-7; tentatively, D is TRBD1 (5 bases). CDR3 length: 11 amino acids. Germline V lookup: CDR1 SEHNR, CDR2 FQNEAQ (reference sequence). V lost 2 bases and J lost 6, with 5 bases in between. In DNA, the CDR3 is TGTGCCAGCAGCTTAACAGGCGAGCAGTACTTC. Protein sequence: CASSLTGEQYF.

The chain recombines TRBV6-1 with TRBJ1-2; weak D call: TRBD1 (5 bases). This CDR3 spans 14 amino acids. V dropped 3 bases and J dropped 4 bases, with 12 bases sitting between them. The germline V gene encodes CDR1 MNHNS and CDR2 SASEGT. This CDR3 reads CASSDLGESYGYTF. In DNA form, the CDR3 reads TGTGCCAGCAGTGATTTGGGGGAGAGCTATGGCTACACCTTC.

This clonotype was observed once. The V and J genes are TRBV12-3 or TRBV12-4 and TRBJ2-5, with D possibly TRBD2 on 6 matching bases. The V and J ends lost 1 base and 7 bases respectively, with 13 bases between them. The CDR3 extends over 14 amino acids. CDR3 loop: CASSLGRALGTQYF. The DNA for the CDR3 is TGTGCCAGCAGTTTAGGGAGGGCCCTTGGGACCCAGTACTTC.

A word on this clonotype: At one end the junction does not follow the germline gene, possibly because of a read error. V is TRBV9 and J is TRBJ2-7; D unclear. CDR3 size: 14 residues. Per the germline V gene, CDR1 is SGDLS and CDR2 is YYNGEE. The CDR3 loop is CASSLSVRPYEQHF. The CDR3 DNA reads TGTGCCAGCAGTTTATCAGTCCGTCCCTACGAGCAGCACTTC.

This chain links TRBV24-1 with TRBJ2-5; TRBD1 agrees at 7 bases. Germline V gene lookup returns CDR1 KGHDR and CDR2 SFDVKD. CDR3 length: 15 residues. J lost 0 bases, V lost 2 bases, and 2 bases had no gene match. CDR3 amino acids: CATSDWDSNQETQYF. CDR3 bases: TGTGCCACCAGTGATTGGGACAGCAACCAAGAGACCCAGTACTTC.

Comment on this clonotype: This clone may be a read error of a much larger clone one base away. This chain links TRBV9 with TRBJ2-2; 7 positions agree with TRBD1. The CDR3 is 17 amino acids. The germline gives CDR1 SGDLS, CDR2 YYNGEE. The CDR3 DNA reads as TGTGCCTGCAGCGTAGATCCCGGGACAGCTTGGACCGGGGAGCTGTTTTTT. This gives the protein CACSVDPGTAWTGELFF.

The V gene is TRBV11-2, the J gene TRBJ2-3; D is unresolved. The ends were cut back, 4 bases at V and 4 bases at J, with 3 bases in the middle. Per the germline V gene, CDR1 is SGHAT and CDR2 is FQNNGV. The CDR3 has 11 residues. This CDR3 is CASSSSDTQYF. DNA of the CDR3: TGTGCCAGCAGCTCATCAGATACGCAGTATTTT. Full variable domain (outside the CDR3, taken from reference TRBV11-2 and TRBJ2-3): EAGVAQSPRYKIIEKRQSVAFWCNPISGHATLYWYQQILGQGPKLLIQFQNNGVVDDSQLPKDRFSAERLKGVDSTLKIQPAKLEDSAVYLCASSSSDTQYFGPGTRLTVL.

This clonotype was counted ten times or more. The chain has TRBV12-3 or TRBV12-4 and TRBJ2-2; 7 positions agree with TRBD2. This CDR3 is 15 amino acids long. V lost 4 bases to trimming and J lost 4 bases; unmatched junction nucleotides: 6. The CDR3 DNA reads as TGTGCCAGCAGTTATGGGGGAGGGGCCACCGGGGAGCTGTTTTTT. Its protein product is CASSYGGGATGELFF.

Comment on this clonotype: One base away lies a much larger clone, so this may be a sequencing read error. The chain links TRBV7-9 to TRBJ1-1, with 9 bases that match TRBD1. CDR1 is SEHNR, CDR2 FQNEAQ, per germline (reference sequence). The CDR3 totals 15 residues. The V and J ends lost 5 bases and 5 bases, in that order; junction bases with no gene match: 9. The DNA for the CDR3 is TGTGCCAGCAGCCCAAGAGACAGGGGGGGAACTGAAGCTTTCTTT. Its protein is CASSPRDRGGTEAFF. The entire variable domain, with the rest obtained from reference TRBV7-9 and TRBJ1-1, is as follows: DTGVSQNPRHKITKRGQNVTFRCDPISEHNRLYWYRQTLGQGPEFLTYFQNEAQLEKSRLLSDRFSAERPKGSFSTLEIQRTEQGDSAMYLCASSPRDRGGTEAFFGQGTRLTVV.

The genes are TRBV6-4 and TRBJ1-6, with unresolved D. The germline V gene has CDR1 MRHNA and CDR2 SNTAGT. The CDR3 is 13 residues long. V gave up 5 bases and J gave up 8 bases, with 10 bases separating them. CDR3 sequence: CASSPSRDSPLHF. The CDR3 DNA sequence: TGTGCCAGCAGTCCGTCGAGGGATTCACCCCTCCACTTT.

In its sample, this clonotype was seen many times. This sequence joins TRBV27 and TRBJ2-7; D uncertain. V was trimmed by 4 bases and J by 1 base, leaving 11 bases between them. Per the germline V gene, CDR1 is MNHEY and CDR2 is SMNVEV (reference sequence). This CDR3 comprises 14 residues. CDR3 bases: TGTGCCAGCAGTTCAAGGCCATCTTCCTACGAGCAGTACTTC. Encoded protein: CASSSRPSSYEQYF.

This clonotype occurred many times. V is TRBV10-3 and J is TRBJ2-7; maybe TRBD2 (6 bases). This CDR3 is built from 13 residues. Germline V gene sequence: CDR1 ENHRY, CDR2 SYGVKD. V was shortened by 4 bases and J by 3 bases, with 10 bases between the two germline ends. CDR3 loop: CAISGTTLYEQYF. CDR3 sequence (DNA): TGTGCCATCAGTGGGACTACCCTCTACGAGCAGTACTTC.

The genes are TRBV12-3 or TRBV12-4 and TRBJ2-7; D might be TRBD2 (6 bases). This CDR3 is 14 amino acids long. V was cut by 5 bases and J by 4 bases, with 15 bases left in between. The CDR3 loop is CASSPSGLPYEQYF. CDR3 nucleotide sequence: TGTGCCAGCAGTCCCTCGGGACTTCCTTACGAGCAGTACTTC.

The chain recombines TRBV29-1 with TRBJ2-1; D gene uncertain. The CDR3 spans 10 residues. The germline V gene encodes CDR1 SQVTM and CDR2 ANQGSEA. Trimming shortened V by 4 bases and J by 7 bases, and 5 bases separated the two germline ends. DNA of the CDR3: TGCAGCGTTGTAGAGAATGAGCAGTTCTTC. Amino acid sequence: CSVVENEQFF.

The chain links TRBV10-3 to TRBJ2-3; D is ambiguous. The V end was cut by 5 bases, the J end by 4 bases, with 13 bases between. Germline V gene data show CDR1 as ENHRY and CDR2 as SYGVKD. CDR3 size: 14 residues. CDR3 DNA: TGTGCCATCAGTCCTCCCAGAGGCGCAGATACGCAGTATTTT. Protein product: CAISPPRGADTQYF.

The chain joins TRBV20-1 to TRBJ1-5; 7 bases line up with TRBD1. J was trimmed by 4 bases and V by 3 bases; bases with no gene match: 9. The CDR3 runs 15 residues. The germline gives CDR1 DFQATT, CDR2 SNEGSKA (reference sequence). The CDR3 DNA is TGCAGTGCTAGGGCTTCGGCAGGGGGGAATCAGCCCCAGCATTTT. This translates into CSARASAGGNQPQHF.

The V and J genes are TRBV19 and TRBJ2-7; D not resolved. The CDR3 has 13 amino acids. Germline CDR1 and CDR2: LNHDA and SQIVND (reference sequence). Trimming pared 9 bases from V and 2 bases from J, leaving 14 bases between. CDR3 loop: CASSVGEAYEQYF. The CDR3 DNA follows: TGTGCCAGCTCTGTCGGAGAGGCCTACGAGCAGTACTTC.

The chain recombines TRBV24-1 with TRBJ2-3; 7 bases are a match to TRBD2. The CDR3 length is 14 residues. The junction had 9 bases not matched to a gene; V was cut back by 9 bases and J by 4 bases. In germline, CDR1 is KGHDR, CDR2 SFDVKD. CDR3 sequence (DNA): TGTGCCACCCGATCTACTAGCGCCTCAGATACGCAGTATTTT. It encodes CATRSTSASDTQYF.

In its sample, this clonotype was seen many times. The V and J genes are TRBV12-3 or TRBV12-4 and TRBJ2-2, with 7 bases identical to TRBD1. The CDR3 is 14 residues long. V shed 10 bases, J shed 8 bases, and the junction held 13 bases outside the gene matches. As DNA, the CDR3 is TGTGCCACCACAGCCGGGACAGATAAGGGGGAGCTGTTTTTT. Translation: CATTAGTDKGELFF.

The rearrangement links TRBV19 to TRBJ2-7, with TRBD1 identical over 7 bases. J gave up 5 bases and V 4 bases, and 11 bases lay outside the gene matches. Germline V CDR1 and CDR2: LNHDA, SQIVND (reference sequence). The CDR3 has 15 residues. The CDR3 loop is CASSTAGTVWHEQYF. For the CDR3, the DNA is TGTGCCAGTAGTACCGCCGGGACAGTCTGGCACGAGCAGTACTTC.

Many counts were recorded for this clonotype. The gene calls are TRBV5-6 and TRBJ2-1; 9 bases match TRBD2. The CDR3 runs to 14 residues. Germline V gene lookup returns CDR1 SGHDT and CDR2 YYEEEE. The trim removed 6 bases at V and 1 base at J, leaving 2 bases unmatched. The CDR3 region is CASTREGSYNEQFF. CDR3 coding DNA: TGTGCCAGCACGCGGGAGGGATCCTACAATGAGCAGTTCTTC.

This clonotype has just a few counts. This chain connects TRBV6-1 to TRBJ2-1, with 7 bases that match TRBD1. CDR3 size: 13 residues. J gave up 10 bases and V 6 bases, and 9 bases lay outside the gene matches. Looked up from germline, CDR1 is MNHNS and CDR2 is SASEGT. Here the CDR3 DNA reads TGTGCCAGCAGAACACAGGGGTCTGGGGAGCAGTTCTTC. This sequence encodes CASRTQGSGEQFF.

This clonotype appeared many times. The chain employs TRBV6-4 and TRBJ2-3, with D possibly TRBD2 on 6 matching bases. Trimming removed 2 bases from V and 0 bases from J, with 21 bases in between. Per the germline V gene, CDR1 is MRHNA and CDR2 is SNTAGT. This CDR3 region has 19 residues. CDR3 nucleotides: TGTGCCAGCAGTGACCCTTTGGGGCGGGGAAGCTATAGCACAGATACGCAGTATTTT. Translating gives CASSDPLGRGSYSTDTQYF.

The J gene is TRBJ2-3, the V gene TRBV11-1, with 8 positions matching TRBD2. With 4 bases clipped from V and 3 bases from J, the junction kept 9 bases outside the gene matches. Germline V CDR1 and CDR2: SGHAT, FQDESV (reference sequence). CDR3 length: 16 amino acids. The CDR3 sequence: CASSSGPAGVTDTQYF. As DNA, the CDR3 is TGTGCCAGCAGCTCGGGACCAGCGGGAGTGACAGATACGCAGTATTTT.